Shown below are 12 T cell receptor beta chains from a single sample sequenced in a study of T cell clonality in common variable immunodeficiency. Clones were read by immunoSEQ multiplex PCR, and TCRdb kept only the in-frame ones, dropping some. This repertoire holds tens of thousands of clones, and none appear only once. The material sequenced was peripheral blood mononuclear cells. These receptors all come from a person aged 18 to 75 in good health.

This clone was counted ten times or more. The read ends 3 residues early relative to the CDR3; the germline J gene fills the gap. The V gene is TRBV2, the J gene TRBJ1-1, with 7 bases identical to TRBD1. This CDR3 comprises 15 residues. From germline, CDR1 is SNHLY and CDR2 FYNNEI. V was pared by 6 bases and J by 1 base, with 8 bases of the junction left unmatched. The CDR3 region is CASRTRTGPNTEAFF. Partial CDR3 DNA: TGTGCCAGCAGGACAAGGACAGGCCCGAACACTGAA. The entire variable domain, with the rest obtained from reference TRBV2 and TRBJ1-1, is as follows: EPEVTQTPSHQVTQMGQEVILRCVPISNHLYFYWYRQILGQKVEFLVSFYNNEISEKSEIFDDQFSVERPDGSNFTLKIRSTKLEDSAMYFCASRTRTGPNTEAFFGQGTRLTVV.

This clone has ten or more counts. The sequence runs out 3 residues before the end of the CDR3; the remainder is reconstructed from the germline J gene. The gene calls are TRBV19 and TRBJ1-1; 8 bases map to TRBD1. The germline gives CDR1 LNHDA, CDR2 SQIVND (reference sequence). The CDR3 sequence is 18 residues long. The trim removed 3 bases at V and 1 base at J, leaving 13 bases unmatched. The CDR3 DNA, read in part, is TGTGCCAGTAGTATTTCAGGGGGCTTTTCGGCAGGGAACACTGAA. This codes for CASSISGGFSAGNTE. The CDR3 in its entirety is CASSISGGFSAGNTEAFF.

Many counts were recorded for this clone. The CDR3 protein is CAWRPGQSTGELFF. CDR3 DNA, as far as it was read: TGTGCCTGGAGGCCGGGACAGAGTACCGGGGAG. This chain joins TRBV30 and TRBJ2-2; 7 nucleotides align to TRBD1. Sequencing ends 3 residues short of the CDR3 end; the germline J gene provides the rest. Germline V gene sequence: CDR1 GTSNPN, CDR2 SVGIG (reference sequence). J was trimmed by 5 bases and V by 3 bases; bases with no gene match: 6. The CDR3 loop spans 14 amino acids.

This clone appeared many times. The read stops 3 residues short of the end of the CDR3; the missing end is completed from the germline J gene. The chain combines TRBV30 with TRBJ2-1, with TRBD1 matching 8 bases. CDR1 GTSNPN and CDR2 SVGIG come from the germline V gene (reference sequence). This CDR3 has 13 amino acids. CDR3 bases read: TGTGCGGCGAGGACAGGGATTTACAATGAG. This sequence encodes CAARTGIYNE. The full CDR3 sequence reads CAARTGIYNEQFF.

A word on this clone: The read finishes 3 residues shy of the CDR3 end, and the germline J gene is used to complete it. The chain couples TRBV5-1 to TRBJ2-7, with 7 bases identical to TRBD2. CDR1 and CDR2 from the germline V gene are SGHRS and YFSETQ. This CDR3 contains 15 residues. The junction had 4 bases not matched to a gene; V was cut back by 0 bases and J by 1 base. CDR3 bases read: TGCGCCAGCAGCTTGGGGGCGGGAGAGTCCTACGAG. Its protein is CASSLGAGESYE. The entire CDR3 protein reads CASSLGAGESYEQYF.

The table lists this clone with many counts. Read data end 3 residues before the CDR3 end; the end is taken from the germline J gene. The V and J genes are TRBV10-3 and TRBJ2-3; TRBD2 agrees at 8 bases. This CDR3 contains 15 residues. V gave up 7 bases and J gave up 8 bases; unmatched junction bases: 14. The germline gives CDR1 ENHRY, CDR2 SYGVKD. The CDR3 spells CAIKPSGPEGGTQYF. CDR3 DNA (partial): TGTGCCATCAAACCTAGCGGGCCAGAGGGGGGTACG.

This clone was seen repeatedly, ten times or more. The DNA ends 3 residues before the CDR3 does, and the rest of the CDR3 is filled in from the germline J gene. The V and J genes are TRBV7-2 and TRBJ2-7; TRBD1 matches 7 bases. Germline trimming cut 1 base from V and 2 bases from J; bases unmatched to any gene: 2. Germline lookup yields CDR1 SGHTA and CDR2 FQGNSA. CDR3 length: 14 amino acids. The CDR3 bases that were read are TGTGCCAGCAGCTTAGACAGGGGTCCCTACGAG. This codes for CASSLDRGPYE. The whole CDR3 protein is CASSLDRGPYEQYF.

This clone has a count of ten or more. The read finishes 3 residues shy of the CDR3 end, and the germline J gene is used to complete it. This sequence joins TRBV20-1 and TRBJ2-5; TRBD2 matches at 16 bases. V lost 1 base, J lost 5 bases, and 13 bases stayed unmatched. The CDR3 extends over 19 amino acids. The germline gives CDR1 DFQATT, CDR2 SNEGSKA (reference sequence). The CDR3 protein is CSARAPGGTSGRARETQYF. CDR3 bases read: TGCAGTGCTAGAGCCCCTGGGGGGACTAGCGGGAGGGCTAGGGAGACC.

In this sample, this clone turned up many times. The sequence runs out 3 residues before the end of the CDR3; the remainder is reconstructed from the germline J gene. This chain connects TRBV14 to TRBJ2-4, with 7 bases aligning to TRBD1. J gave up 1 base and V 5 bases, and 5 bases lay outside the gene matches. This CDR3 is 15 amino acids long. The germline V gene encodes CDR1 SGHDN and CDR2 FVKESK. The DNA read from the CDR3 is TGTGCCAGCAGCGCCAAGGGGGCGGCCAAAAACATT. Its translation: CASSAKGAAKNI. The entire CDR3 is CASSAKGAAKNIQYF.

This clone was picked up many times. The read ends 3 residues early relative to the CDR3; the germline J gene fills the gap. The rearrangement links TRBV11-3 to TRBJ2-5, with 13 bases lining up with TRBD2. V was pared by 3 bases and J by 5 bases, with 3 bases of the junction left unmatched. This CDR3 is 15 amino acids long. Germline assignment: CDR1 SGHNT and CDR2 YENEEA. The sequenced CDR3 bases are TGTGCCAGCAGCTTCGGACTAGCGGGAGAGGAGACC. Protein sequence: CASSFGLAGEET. The complete CDR3 protein is CASSFGLAGEETQYF.

This clone was picked up many times. The DNA ends 3 residues before the CDR3 does, and the rest of the CDR3 is filled in from the germline J gene. V and J are TRBV7-9 and TRBJ2-1; 13 bases map to TRBD2. With 3 bases clipped from V and 9 bases from J, the junction kept 5 bases outside the gene matches. The CDR3 runs to 15 residues. CDR1 and CDR2 from the germline V gene are SEHNR and FQNEAQ (reference sequence). CDR3 loop: CASSFGTSGIVEQFF. CDR3 DNA (partial): TGTGCCAGCAGCTTCGGGACTAGCGGGATCGTTGAG. Variable domain in full (rest from reference TRBV7-9 and TRBJ2-1): DTGVSQNPRHKITKRGQNVTFRCDPISEHNRLYWYRQTLGQGPEFLTYFQNEAQLEKSRLLSDRFSAERPKGSFSTLEIQRTEQGDSAMYLCASSFGTSGIVEQFFGPGTRLTVL.

A remark on this clone: The read comes to an end 3 residues before the CDR3 does, leaving the germline J gene to fill in the end. The chain joins TRBV5-1 to TRBJ1-2; D unclear. Trimming removed 1 base from V and 4 bases from J, with 8 bases in between. CDR1 is SGHRS and CDR2 is YFSETQ in the germline V gene. The CDR3 has 13 residues. CDR3 residues: CASSLQASYGYTF. The CDR3 bases that were read are TGCGCCAGCAGCTTGCAGGCGAGCTATGGC.